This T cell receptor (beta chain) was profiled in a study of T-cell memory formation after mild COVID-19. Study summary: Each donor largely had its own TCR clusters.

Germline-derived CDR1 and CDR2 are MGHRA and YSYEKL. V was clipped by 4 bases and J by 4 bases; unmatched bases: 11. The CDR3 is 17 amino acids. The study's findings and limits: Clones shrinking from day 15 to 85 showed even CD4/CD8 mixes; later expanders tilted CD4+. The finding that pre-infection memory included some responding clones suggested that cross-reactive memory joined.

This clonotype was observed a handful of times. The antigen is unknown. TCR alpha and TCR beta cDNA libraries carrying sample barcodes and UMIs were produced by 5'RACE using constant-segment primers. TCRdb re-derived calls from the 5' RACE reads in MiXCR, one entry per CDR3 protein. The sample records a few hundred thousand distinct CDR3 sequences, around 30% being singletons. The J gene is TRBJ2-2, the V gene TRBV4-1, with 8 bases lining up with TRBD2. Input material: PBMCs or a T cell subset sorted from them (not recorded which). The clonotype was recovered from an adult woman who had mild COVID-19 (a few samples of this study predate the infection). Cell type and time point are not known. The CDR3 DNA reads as TGCGCCAGCAGCCTTCAGCGGGAGTTGGTGAGCACCGGGGAGCTGTTTTTT. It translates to CASSLQRELVSTGELFF.